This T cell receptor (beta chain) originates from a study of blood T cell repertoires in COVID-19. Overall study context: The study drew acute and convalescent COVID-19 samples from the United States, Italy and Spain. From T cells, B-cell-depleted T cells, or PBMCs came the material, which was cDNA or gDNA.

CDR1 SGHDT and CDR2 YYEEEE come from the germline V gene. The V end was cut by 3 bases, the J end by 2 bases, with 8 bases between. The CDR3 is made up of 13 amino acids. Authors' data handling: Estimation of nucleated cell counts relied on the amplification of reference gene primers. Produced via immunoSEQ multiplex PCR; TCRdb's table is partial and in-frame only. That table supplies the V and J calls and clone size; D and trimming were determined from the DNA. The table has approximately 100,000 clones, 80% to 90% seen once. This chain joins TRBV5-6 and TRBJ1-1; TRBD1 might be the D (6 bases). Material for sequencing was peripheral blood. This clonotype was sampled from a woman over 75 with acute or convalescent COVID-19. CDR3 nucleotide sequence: TGTGCCAGCAGCTGGACAGTTAACACTGAAGCTTTCTTT. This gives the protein CASSWTVNTEAFF.